Below are 20 T cell receptor beta chains sequenced from a single sample in a study of technical replicates of blood from several donors. TCRdb's table, derived via immunoSEQ multiplex PCR, lists solely in-frame clones and lacks some. The sample contains more than 10,000 clones, approximately 86% of which appear only once. Material: PBMCs. The receptors originated from a human donor in good health.

This clone was seen just once. This chain links TRBV7-8 with TRBJ1-1; TRBD1 might be the D (6 bases). There are 15 residues in the CDR3. The germline gives CDR1 SGHVS, CDR2 FQNEAQ. Trimming shortened V by 5 bases and J by 3 bases, and 16 bases separated the two germline ends. The CDR3 coding sequence is TGTGCCAGCAGCCCCGGGACCTCAGGGGACACTGAAGCTTTCTTT. It specifies CASSPGTSGDTEAFF.

V and J are TRBV25-1 and TRBJ1-4, with TRBD1 as a possible D gene (5 bases). Per germline, CDR1 MGHDK and CDR2 SYGVNS. The CDR3 totals 14 residues. Trimming shortened V by 3 bases and J by 7 bases, and 12 bases separated the two germline ends. The CDR3 DNA is TGTGCCAGCAGTGAGGGTTCGGGGGGTGAAAAACTGTTTTTT. It specifies CASSEGSGGEKLFF.

V and J are TRBV7-6 and TRBJ2-1; 15 bases map to TRBD2. V trimming: 4 bases; J trimming: 9 bases; junction bases outside the gene matches: 1. There are 14 residues in the CDR3. CDR1 and CDR2 (germline): SGHVS, FNYEAQ. The CDR3 region is CASSSGLAGGEQFF. The DNA for the CDR3 is TGTGCCAGCAGCTCGGGACTAGCGGGGGGTGAGCAGTTCTTC.

CDR3 loop: CASSATIASVYEQYF. In DNA, the CDR3 is TGTGCCAGCAGCGCGACTATTGCTTCAGTTTACGAGCAGTACTTC. V usage is TRBV9 and J usage is TRBJ2-7; D perhaps matches TRBD2 (5 bases). V dropped 3 bases and J dropped 4 bases, with 17 bases sitting between them. Germline CDR1 reads SGDLS; CDR2 reads YYNGEE. The CDR3 is 15 amino acids.

J is TRBJ2-7 and V is TRBV6-6; 9 bases are a match to TRBD2. The CDR3 totals 14 residues. V shed 6 bases, J shed 2 bases, and the junction held 5 bases outside the gene matches. The germline CDR1 and CDR2 sequences are MNHNY and SVGAGI (reference sequence). The CDR3 DNA reads TGTGCCAGCAGACGACTAGCGGAGACCTACGAGCAGTACTTC. Translation gives CASRRLAETYEQYF.

J is TRBJ2-1 and V is TRBV7-9, with 11 nucleotides matching TRBD2. V shed 5 bases, J shed 7 bases, and the junction held 7 bases outside the gene matches. The CDR3 covers 15 residues. The germline V gene encodes CDR1 SEHNR and CDR2 FQNEAQ (reference sequence). CDR3 sequence (DNA): TGTGCCAGCAGCCATAGCGGGAGGGCCGGTAATGAGCAGTTCTTC. Its translation is CASSHSGRAGNEQFF.

The chain joins TRBV7-9 to TRBJ2-2, with D perhaps matching TRBD1 (5 bases). V shed 0 bases and J shed 6 bases, with 23 bases lying between them. CDR3 size: 19 residues. The germline V gene encodes CDR1 SEHNR and CDR2 FQNEAQ (reference sequence). This chain's CDR3 is CASSLAYRQDSLGPGELFF. CDR3 sequence (DNA): TGTGCCAGCAGCTTAGCCTACAGACAAGACTCTCTGGGGCCCGGGGAGCTGTTTTTT.

V gene TRBV4-1 combines with J gene TRBJ2-7; 10 bases align to TRBD2. Germline values: CDR1 MGHRA, CDR2 YSYEKL. J lost 4 bases, V lost 0 bases, and 6 bases had no gene match. This CDR3 is built from 16 residues. The CDR3 bases are TGCGCCAGCAGCCAAGAAACGGCTAGCGGGAGTTACGAGCAGTACTTC. As protein: CASSQETASGSYEQYF.

The chain uses TRBV15 and TRBJ1-2, with 8 bases that match TRBD1. Losses at the gene ends were 1 base for V and 5 bases for J; bases not matched to a gene: 9. This CDR3 has 16 residues. From germline, CDR1 is LNHNV and CDR2 YYDKDF (reference sequence). As DNA, the CDR3 is TGTGCCACCAGCAGAGCTACAGGGGGAACCCCGTATGGCTACACCTTC. Translated, it gives CATSRATGGTPYGYTF.

This clone has just one count. The chain recombines TRBV30 with TRBJ1-1; D is undetermined. The CDR3 consists of 13 residues. Germline-derived CDR1 and CDR2 are GTSNPN and SVGIG (reference sequence). Deletions cut 0 bases from V and 11 bases from J, with 16 bases between. The CDR3 DNA follows: TGTGCCTGGAGTGTTCCCATAGTTGGTCGGGCTTTCTTT. This codes for CAWSVPIVGRAFF.

This rearrangement joins TRBV29-1 to TRBJ2-3, with 12 bases that match TRBD2. Germline CDR1 is SQVTM and CDR2 is ANQGSEA. This CDR3 region has 14 residues. The trim removed 4 bases at V and 5 bases at J, leaving 4 bases unmatched. The CDR3 loop is CSVGTSGVKDTQYF. Here the CDR3 DNA reads TGCAGCGTTGGGACTAGCGGGGTCAAAGATACGCAGTATTTT.

J is TRBJ1-5 and V is TRBV30, with D possibly TRBD1 on 6 matching bases. Germline assignment: CDR1 GTSNPN and CDR2 SVGIG (reference sequence). V was cut by 0 bases and J by 0 bases, with 9 bases left in between. This CDR3 spans 15 amino acids. DNA for the CDR3: TGTGCCTGGAGTGTTGGGACAAATAGCAATCAGCCCCAGCATTTT. It codes for CAWSVGTNSNQPQHF.

V gene TRBV11-2 combines with J gene TRBJ2-2, with TRBD2 identical over 8 bases. The CDR3 is 17 amino acids. Looked up from germline, CDR1 is SGHAT and CDR2 is FQNNGV. V trimming: 4 bases; J trimming: 7 bases; junction bases outside the gene matches: 14. DNA for the CDR3: TGTGCCAGCAGCTGGGCGACCGAGACTAGCGTTATCGGGGAGCTGTTTTTT. Translated, it gives CASSWATETSVIGELFF.

The DNA for the CDR3 is TGTGCCAGCAGCAGAAGGACTAGCGGGAGGGGCCGCTACGAGCAGTACTTC. Translated, it gives CASSRRTSGRGRYEQYF. The J gene is TRBJ2-7, the V gene TRBV5-6; 15 bases agree with TRBD2. The V and J ends lost 4 bases and 3 bases, in that order; junction bases with no gene match: 8. CDR3 size: 17 residues. The germline V gene has CDR1 SGHDT and CDR2 YYEEEE.

The chain joins TRBV7-6 to TRBJ2-1; tentatively, D is TRBD2 (6 bases). Germline assignment: CDR1 SGHVS and CDR2 FNYEAQ. CDR3 size: 15 residues. V lost 3 bases, J lost 10 bases, and 19 bases lay in between. CDR3 sequence (DNA): TGTGCCAGCAGCTTTAACGGTGCGGCGGGGAGGGAGCAGTTCTTC. Its translation is CASSFNGAAGREQFF.

The chain carries TRBV30 and TRBJ2-7; D is ambiguous. The V gene lost 3 bases and the J gene lost 3 bases, with 9 bases spanning the gap. The V gene's germline CDR1 is GTSNPN and CDR2 SVGIG (reference sequence). The CDR3 is made up of 12 amino acids. CDR3 sequence: CAWSRVGYEQYF. DNA for the CDR3: TGTGCCTGGAGCCGCGTCGGCTACGAGCAGTACTTC.

The V gene is TRBV7-9, the J gene TRBJ2-1; TRBD1 is a possible D gene (5 bases). Per germline, CDR1 SEHNR and CDR2 FQNEAQ (reference sequence). The ends were cut back, 3 bases at V and 8 bases at J, with 14 bases in the middle. The CDR3 length is 14 residues. As DNA, the CDR3 is TGTGCCAGCAGCTTCAGGGTTAGCAACGATGAGCAGTTCTTC. Residues: CASSFRVSNDEQFF.

V usage is TRBV28 and J usage is TRBJ2-7; 9 nucleotides line up with TRBD1. This CDR3 spans 15 amino acids. The germline V gene encodes CDR1 MDHEN and CDR2 SYDVKM. Unmatched junction bases numbered 9, after V lost 8 bases and J lost 1 base. The chain's CDR3 is CASVSQGAESYEQYF. Here the CDR3 DNA reads TGTGCCAGCGTATCACAGGGGGCGGAATCCTACGAGCAGTACTTC.

This rearrangement joins TRBV27 to TRBJ1-1, with 7 bases lining up with TRBD1. Germline values: CDR1 MNHEY, CDR2 SMNVEV (reference sequence). The CDR3 totals 14 residues. The J segment lost 6 bases and the V segment lost 6 bases, leaving 10 bases of the junction unmatched. The CDR3, as DNA: TGTGCCAGCAGGGTCGGACAGGTCCTCTCTGAAGCTTTCTTT. It codes for CASRVGQVLSEAFF.

This clone was observed a few times. This chain uses TRBV2 with TRBJ2-2; 7 nucleotides line up with TRBD1. This CDR3 has 14 residues. V gave up 6 bases and J gave up 6 bases; unmatched junction bases: 7. Germline loops: CDR1 SNHLY, CDR2 FYNNEI. The CDR3 bases are TGTGCCAGCAGAAACTACAGGGGATCCGGGGAGCTGTTTTTT. It codes for CASRNYRGSGELFF.